This T cell receptor beta chain was captured by sequencing in a study of blood T cell repertoires in COVID-19. The wider study: The United States, Italy and Spain supplied acute and convalescent COVID-19 samples. From T cells, B-cell-depleted T cells, or PBMCs came the material, which was cDNA or gDNA.

The CDR3 extends over 12 amino acids. Trimming took 6 bases from V and 11 from J, leaving 14 bases between them. Source study methods: Amplifying reference gene primers gave estimates of nucleated cell counts. Profiling relied on immunoSEQ multiplex PCR, and the TCRdb table lists in-frame clones only, not all of them. The DNA was the basis for D and trimming; V, J and clone size are from that table. The sample has some 82,000 clones; around 92% are singletons. Sequencing was carried out using peripheral blood. The J gene is TRBJ2-1, the V gene TRBV12-3 or TRBV12-4; unclear D gene. The sequence was collected from a woman between 45 and 60 years old in a cohort sampled during active COVID-19. The CDR3 here is CASSSERYKQFF. Here the CDR3 DNA reads TGTGCCAGCAGCTCGGAGCGATACAAGCAGTTCTTC.